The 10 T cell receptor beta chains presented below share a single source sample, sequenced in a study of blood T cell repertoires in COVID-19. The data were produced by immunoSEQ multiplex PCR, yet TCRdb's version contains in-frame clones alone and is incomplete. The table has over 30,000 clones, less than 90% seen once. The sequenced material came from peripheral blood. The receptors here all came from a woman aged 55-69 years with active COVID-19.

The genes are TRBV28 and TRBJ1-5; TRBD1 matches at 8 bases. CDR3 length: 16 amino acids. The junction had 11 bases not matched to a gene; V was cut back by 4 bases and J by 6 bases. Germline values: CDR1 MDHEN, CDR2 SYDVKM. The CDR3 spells CASSSGNQGASQPQHF. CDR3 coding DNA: TGTGCCAGCAGTTCGGGGAATCAGGGGGCGAGTCAGCCCCAGCATTTT.

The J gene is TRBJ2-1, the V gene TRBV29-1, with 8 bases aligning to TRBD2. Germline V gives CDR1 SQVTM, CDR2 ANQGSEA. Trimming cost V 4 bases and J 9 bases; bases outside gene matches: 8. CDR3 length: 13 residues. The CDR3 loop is CSVGRSGGGEQFF. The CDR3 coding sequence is TGCAGCGTTGGACGGAGCGGGGGAGGTGAGCAGTTCTTC.

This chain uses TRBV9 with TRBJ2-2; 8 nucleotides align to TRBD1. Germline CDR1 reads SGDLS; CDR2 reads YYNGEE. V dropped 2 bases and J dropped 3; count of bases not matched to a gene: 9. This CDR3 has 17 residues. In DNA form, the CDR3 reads TGTGCCAGCAGCGTCGCCCCGGGACAGGTCGACACCGGGGAGCTGTTTTTT. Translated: CASSVAPGQVDTGELFF.

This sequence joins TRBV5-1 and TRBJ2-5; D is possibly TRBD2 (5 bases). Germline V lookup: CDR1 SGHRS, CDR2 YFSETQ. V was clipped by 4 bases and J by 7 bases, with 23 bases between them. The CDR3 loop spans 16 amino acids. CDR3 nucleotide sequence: TGCGCCAGCAGCCCCCTGCGGACCGCTCCCGGAGGGACCCAGTACTTC. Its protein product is CASSPLRTAPGGTQYF.

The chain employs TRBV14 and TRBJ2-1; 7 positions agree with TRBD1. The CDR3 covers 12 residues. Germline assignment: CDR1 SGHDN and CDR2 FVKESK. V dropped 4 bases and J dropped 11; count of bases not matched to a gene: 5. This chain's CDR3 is CASSPGQDKQFF. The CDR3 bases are TGTGCCAGCAGCCCTGGACAGGACAAGCAGTTCTTC.

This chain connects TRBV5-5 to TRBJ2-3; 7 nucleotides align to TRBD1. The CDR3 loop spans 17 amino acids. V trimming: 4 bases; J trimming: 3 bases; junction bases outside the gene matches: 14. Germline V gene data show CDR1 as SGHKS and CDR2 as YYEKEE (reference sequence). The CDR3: CASSPVPGQTNTDTQYF. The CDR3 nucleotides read TGTGCCAGCAGCCCGGTCCCGGGACAGACCAATACAGATACGCAGTATTTT. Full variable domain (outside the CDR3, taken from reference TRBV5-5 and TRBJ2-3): DAGVTQSPTHLIKTRGQQVTLRCSPISGHKSVSWYQQVLGQGPQFIFQYYEKEERGRGNFPDRFSARQFPNYSSELNVNALLLGDSALYLCASSPVPGQTNTDTQYFGPGTRLTVL.

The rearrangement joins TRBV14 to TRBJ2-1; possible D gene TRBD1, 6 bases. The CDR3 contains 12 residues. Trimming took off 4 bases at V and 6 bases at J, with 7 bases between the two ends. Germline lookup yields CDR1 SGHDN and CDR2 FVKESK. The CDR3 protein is CASSPQGNEQFF. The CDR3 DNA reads TGTGCCAGCAGCCCACAGGGCAATGAGCAGTTCTTC.

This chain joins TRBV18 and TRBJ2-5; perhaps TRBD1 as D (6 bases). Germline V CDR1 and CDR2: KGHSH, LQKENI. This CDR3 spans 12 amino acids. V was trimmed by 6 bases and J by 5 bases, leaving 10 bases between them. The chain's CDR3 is CASSRGKETQYF. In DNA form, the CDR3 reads TGTGCCAGCTCTAGGGGGAAGGAGACCCAGTACTTC.

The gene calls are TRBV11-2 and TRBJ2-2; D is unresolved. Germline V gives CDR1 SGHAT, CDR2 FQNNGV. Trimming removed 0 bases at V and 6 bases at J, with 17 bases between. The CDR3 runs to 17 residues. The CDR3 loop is CASSLDSPSSLAGELFF. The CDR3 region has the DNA TGTGCCAGCAGCTTAGATTCCCCCAGCTCTCTAGCCGGGGAGCTGTTTTTT.

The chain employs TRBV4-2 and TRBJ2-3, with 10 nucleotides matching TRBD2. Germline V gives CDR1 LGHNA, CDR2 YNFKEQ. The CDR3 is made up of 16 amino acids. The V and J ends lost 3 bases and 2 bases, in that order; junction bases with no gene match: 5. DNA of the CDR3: TGTGCCAGCAGCCAGGAGACTAGCGGGCACACAGATACGCAGTATTTT. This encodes CASSQETSGHTDTQYF.